The 19 T cell receptor beta chains in this list originate from one sample, sequenced in a study of T cells in localized non-small cell lung cancer. Using immunoSEQ multiplex PCR, the repertoire was profiled, and TCRdb retains in-frame clones only, with some absent. The table shows about 2,900 clones, with around 25% occurring only once. Material: lung tumor tissue, obtained before any cancer treatment. The receptors shown here come from a man aged 35 to 69 with stage I lung adenocarcinoma.

This clone occurred a few times. The chain has TRBV9 and TRBJ1-4; 8 bases align to TRBD1. V shed 2 bases and J 8 bases; nucleotides not matched to a gene: 5. This CDR3 contains 14 residues. Germline V gene lookup returns CDR1 SGDLS and CDR2 YYNGEE. CDR3 in amino acids: CASSVTGGGEKLFF. The CDR3 region has the DNA TGTGCCAGCAGCGTCACAGGGGGAGGAGAAAAACTGTTTTTT.

The chain carries TRBV19 and TRBJ2-1; 13 bases map to TRBD2. Germline CDR1 and CDR2: LNHDA and SQIVND (reference sequence). With V trimmed by 6 bases and J by 15 bases, 11 bases remained unmatched. The CDR3 covers 14 residues. CDR3 sequence reads: CASRPLAGGPSVFF. The CDR3 bases are TGTGCCAGTAGGCCACTAGCGGGGGGGCCGAGTGTGTTCTTC.

Sample share makes this clone large. The chain uses TRBV11-3 and TRBJ2-6; unclear D gene. Germline CDR1 and CDR2: SGHNT and YENEEA. This CDR3 has 14 amino acids. The V end lost 5 bases, the J end lost 3 bases, and 8 bases lay between the germline ends. DNA for the CDR3: TGTGCCAGCAGCATTATGGGTGGGGCCAACGTCCTGACTTTC. Protein product: CASSIMGGANVLTF.

This clone showed up just a few times. V is TRBV19 and J is TRBJ1-1; the D is unclear. Trimming removed 1 base from V and 0 bases from J, with 9 bases in between. This CDR3 contains 15 residues. Germline V CDR1 and CDR2: LNHDA, SQIVND (reference sequence). The CDR3 loop is CASSIAGLMNTEAFF. CDR3 DNA sequence: TGTGCCAGTAGTATAGCAGGACTGATGAACACTGAAGCTTTCTTT.

This clone was counted between two and nine times. The rearrangement joins TRBV6-8 to TRBJ2-7; 8 bases map to TRBD1. This CDR3 is built from 13 residues. CDR1 and CDR2 (germline): MNHGY, SAAAGT. Unmatched junction bases numbered 6, after V lost 5 bases and J lost 6 bases. CDR3 region: CASSSSGQGEQYF. CDR3 bases: TGTGCCAGCAGTAGCTCTGGACAGGGCGAGCAGTACTTC.

This clone showed up just a few times. The chain combines TRBV6-8 with TRBJ2-3; possible D gene TRBD2, 6 bases. Trimming stripped 10 bases from V and 1 base from J, with 21 bases between. Germline CDR1 is MNHGY and CDR2 is SAAAGT. The length of the CDR3 is 16 residues. Here the CDR3 reads CAIAKVGGVGTDTQYF. The CDR3 DNA sequence: TGTGCCATCGCGAAAGTTGGCGGGGTGGGCACAGATACGCAGTATTTT.

The chain links TRBV10-2 to TRBJ2-5, with 7 bases matching TRBD2. The CDR3 contains 16 residues. Germline V gene sequence: CDR1 WSHSY, CDR2 SAAADI. The junction had 10 bases not matched to a gene; V was cut back by 4 bases and J by 2 bases. In DNA form, the CDR3 reads TGCGCCAGCAGTGCCTTAGTGACTAGCTCGCAAGAGACCCAGTACTTC. Residues: CASSALVTSSQETQYF.

In this sample, this clone turned up a few times. The V call is TRBV18, the J call TRBJ2-1; D unclear. The CDR3 consists of 12 residues. CDR1 and CDR2 (germline): KGHSH, LQKENI. V lost 6 bases to trimming and J lost 3 bases, with 6 bases between them. Here the CDR3 reads CASSLGYNEQFF. CDR3 sequence (DNA): TGTGCCAGCTCCCTCGGCTACAATGAGCAGTTCTTC.

This clone was detected only a few times. V and J are TRBV6-8 and TRBJ1-2; unclear D gene. The CDR3 contains 13 residues. Per germline, CDR1 MNHGY and CDR2 SAAAGT. V was pared by 6 bases and J by 4 bases, with 12 bases between. CDR3 in DNA: TGTGCCAGCAGCCCAACAGTTGGCTATGGCTACACCTTC. It specifies CASSPTVGYGYTF.

In DNA form, the CDR3 reads TGTGCCATCGGCCGGGACTCTAGCTCCTACGAGCAGTACTTC. Protein sequence: CAIGRDSSSYEQYF. V is TRBV6-8 and J is TRBJ2-7; weak D call: TRBD2 (6 bases). Germline V gene sequence: CDR1 MNHGY, CDR2 SAAAGT. The CDR3 has 14 amino acids. V lost 10 bases and J 0 bases, leaving 16 bases between the germline ends.

The V call is TRBV5-1, the J call TRBJ2-7; 9 nucleotides align to TRBD2. The CDR3 totals 14 residues. V lost 3 bases and J lost 8; bases outside the gene matches: 9. Per the germline V gene, CDR1 is SGHRS and CDR2 is YFSETQ. CDR3 sequence reads: CASSSRGGAWQQYF. For the CDR3, the DNA is TGCGCCAGCAGCTCGCGGGGGGGAGCATGGCAGCAGTACTTC.

This clone came up a few times. The chain recombines TRBV6-8 with TRBJ1-1; D possibly corresponds to TRBD1 (6 bases). Germline values: CDR1 MNHGY, CDR2 SAAAGT. V gave up 4 bases and J gave up 1 base, with 7 bases separating them. The CDR3 covers 13 residues. DNA of the CDR3: TGTGCCAGCAGTTCACAGGGGAACACTGAAGCTTTCTTT. Its protein is CASSSQGNTEAFF.

The rearrangement joins TRBV5-1 to TRBJ1-4, with 7 bases fitting TRBD1. The CDR3 is 14 amino acids. The trim removed 3 bases at V and 2 bases at J, leaving 1 base unmatched. In germline, CDR1 is SGHRS, CDR2 YFSETQ. This CDR3 is CASSSQGTNEKLFF. CDR3 DNA sequence: TGCGCCAGCAGCTCACAGGGGACTAATGAAAAACTGTTTTTT.

The chain combines TRBV9 with TRBJ1-2, with D perhaps matching TRBD1 (5 bases). Trimming removed 0 bases from V and 0 bases from J, with 9 bases in between. The CDR3 is 15 amino acids. Germline CDR1 reads SGDLS; CDR2 reads YYNGEE. The CDR3 coding sequence is TGTGCCAGCAGCGTAGAACAGGCCACTAACTATGGCTACACCTTC. This encodes CASSVEQATNYGYTF. The complete variable domain, with remaining parts taken from reference TRBV9 and TRBJ1-2, reads DSGVTQTPKHLITATGQRVTLRCSPRSGDLSVYWYQQSLDQGLQFLIQYYNGEERAKGNILERFSAQQFPDLHSELNLSSLELGDSALYFCASSVEQATNYGYTFGSGTRLTVV.

This chain joins TRBV11-3 and TRBJ1-6; D is unclear. Trimming left V 2 bases short and J 10 bases short, with 12 bases between. Germline V gene data show CDR1 as SGHNT and CDR2 as YENEEA. The CDR3 has 14 amino acids. Written as DNA, the CDR3 is TGTGCCAGCAGCTTAAGGGATTCGGGGTCACCCCTCCACTTT. Protein product: CASSLRDSGSPLHF.

This clone was counted between two and nine times. The chain couples TRBV30 to TRBJ1-2; 7 bases map to TRBD1. From germline, CDR1 is GTSNPN and CDR2 SVGIG (reference sequence). The V and J ends lost 0 bases and 4 bases, in that order; junction bases with no gene match: 5. CDR3 length equals 14 residues. The CDR3 DNA is TGTGCCTGGAGTGTAGGGGGCGCGAGCTATGGCTACACCTTC. It encodes CAWSVGGASYGYTF. Filled out from reference TRBV30 and TRBJ1-2, the complete variable domain reads SQTIHQWPATLVQPVGSPLSLECTVEGTSNPNLYWYRQAAGRGLQLLFYSVGIGQISSEVPQNLSASRPQDRQFILSSKKLLLSDSGFYLCAWSVGGASYGYTFGSGTRLTVV.

V usage is TRBV19 and J usage is TRBJ2-3; possibly TRBD2 for D (5 bases). The CDR3 loop spans 13 amino acids. Germline CDR1 reads LNHDA; CDR2 reads SQIVND (reference sequence). Trimming cost V 3 bases and J 1 base, with 5 bases left between them. This CDR3 reads CASSIGGTDTQYF. In nucleotides, the CDR3 is TGTGCCAGTAGTATCGGGGGCACAGATACGCAGTATTTT.

This clone is classed as large (0.1 to 1%). The rearrangement uses TRBV19 and TRBJ1-1; D may be TRBD1 (5 bases). The CDR3 spans 15 residues. Germline CDR1 and CDR2: LNHDA and SQIVND (reference sequence). V was trimmed by 3 bases and J by 1 base, leaving 12 bases between them. This chain's CDR3 is CASSIWGTGNTEAFF. The DNA for the CDR3 is TGTGCCAGTAGTATCTGGGGGACGGGGAACACTGAAGCTTTCTTT.

This sequence joins TRBV29-1 and TRBJ2-5; D gene uncertain. Trimming removed 5 bases at V and 4 bases at J, with 14 bases between. CDR3 length: 13 amino acids. CDR1 and CDR2 (germline): SQVTM, ANQGSEA. CDR3 bases: TGCAGCGTTACAGTCCTAAGGACAGAGACCCAGTACTTC. Amino acids: CSVTVLRTETQYF.